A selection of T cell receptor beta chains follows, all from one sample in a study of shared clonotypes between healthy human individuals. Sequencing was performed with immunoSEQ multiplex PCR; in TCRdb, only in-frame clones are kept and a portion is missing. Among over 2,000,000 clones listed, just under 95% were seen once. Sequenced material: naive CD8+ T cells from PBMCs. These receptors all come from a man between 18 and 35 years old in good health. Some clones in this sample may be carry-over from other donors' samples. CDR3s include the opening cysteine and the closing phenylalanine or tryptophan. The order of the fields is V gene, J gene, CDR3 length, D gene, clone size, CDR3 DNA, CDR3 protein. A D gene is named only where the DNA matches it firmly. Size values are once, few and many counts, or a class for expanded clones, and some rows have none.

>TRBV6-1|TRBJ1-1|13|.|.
TGTGCCAGCAGTGAAGGAAAGTACACTGAAGCTTTCTTT
CASSEGKYTEAFF
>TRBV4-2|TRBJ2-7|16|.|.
TGTGCCAGCAGCCCCCACAGACTTAAATCCTTCTACGAGCAGTACTTC
CASSPHRLKSFYEQYF
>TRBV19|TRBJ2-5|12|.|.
TGTGCCAGTACGGGGGTCGGGGAGACCCAGTACTTC
CASTGVGETQYF
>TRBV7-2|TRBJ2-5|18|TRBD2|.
TGTGCCAGCAGCCCGGGACACATTACAGCGGGGGTCCAAGAGACCCAGTACTTC
CASSPGHITAGVQETQYF
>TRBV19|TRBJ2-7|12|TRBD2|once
TGTGCCAGCCAGGTGCCGGGGGGAGAGCAGTACTTC
CASQVPGGEQYF
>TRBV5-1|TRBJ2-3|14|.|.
TGCGCCAGCAAGTCGGGCAGGGACACAGATACGCAGTATTTT
CASKSGRDTDTQYF
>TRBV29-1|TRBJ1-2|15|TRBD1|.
TGCAGCGCCTACCGAACCGGACAGGGGAGTTTGCGCTACACCTTC
CSAYRTGQGSLRYTF
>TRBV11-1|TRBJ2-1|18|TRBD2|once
TGTGCCAGCAGGTCTATAGGATGGCGGGAGGGTACCTACAATGAGCAGTTCTTC
CASRSIGWREGTYNEQFF
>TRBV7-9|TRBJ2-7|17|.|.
TGTGCCAGCAGCCCCCCGAGCGGACTACCTCGGAACTACGAGCAGTACTTC
CASSPPSGLPRNYEQYF
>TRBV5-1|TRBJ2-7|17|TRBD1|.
TGCGCCAGCAGCCTCGGGCCTTGGACAGGGATAACCTACGAGCAGTACTTC
CASSLGPWTGITYEQYF
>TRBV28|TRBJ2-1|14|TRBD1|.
TGTGCCAGCAGGACGGACAGGGGGAGTAATGAGCAGTTCTTC
CASRTDRGSNEQFF
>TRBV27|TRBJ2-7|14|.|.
TGTGCCAGCAGTTTTACCCGAGCAAGGGGAGAGCAGTACTTC
CASSFTRARGEQYF
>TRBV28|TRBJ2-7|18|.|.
TGTGCCAGCAGTTCAACGTTGACCGTCGAGGTTTTAGGCTACGAGCAGTACTTC
CASSSTLTVEVLGYEQYF
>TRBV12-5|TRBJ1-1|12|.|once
TGTGCTAGTGGACCGGGAGGAACTGAAGCTTTCTTT
CASGPGGTEAFF
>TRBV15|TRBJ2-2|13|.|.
TGTGCCACCAGCAAGAGTCCCACCGGGGAGCTGTTTTTT
CATSKSPTGELFF
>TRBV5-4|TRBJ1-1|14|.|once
TGTGCCAGCAGCTTGGTTGGGGTGTACACTGAAGCTTTCTTT
CASSLVGVYTEAFF
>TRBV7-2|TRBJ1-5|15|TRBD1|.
TGTGCCAGCAGCTCGTTACAGGGGTCCAATCAGCCCCAGCATTTT
CASSSLQGSNQPQHF
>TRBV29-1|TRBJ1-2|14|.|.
TGCAGCGTTGAGTCGTCCTTCCCCCTCTATGGCTACGCCTTC
CSVESSFPLYGYAF
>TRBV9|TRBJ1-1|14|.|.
TGTGCCAGCAGCGTAGGCAGGGTAAACACTGAAGCTTTCTTT
CASSVGRVNTEAFF
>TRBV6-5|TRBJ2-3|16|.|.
TGTGCCAGCAGTTACGGTTTCTCCCTTTCGACAGATACGCAGTATTTT
CASSYGFSLSTDTQYF
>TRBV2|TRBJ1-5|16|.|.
TGTGCCAGCAGTGAAGCCGGGTTGGGATACAATCAGCCCCAGCATTTT
CASSEAGLGYNQPQHF
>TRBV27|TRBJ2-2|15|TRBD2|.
TGTGCCAGCAGTCCTGGACTAGCGAACACCGGGGAGCTGTTTTTT
CASSPGLANTGELFF